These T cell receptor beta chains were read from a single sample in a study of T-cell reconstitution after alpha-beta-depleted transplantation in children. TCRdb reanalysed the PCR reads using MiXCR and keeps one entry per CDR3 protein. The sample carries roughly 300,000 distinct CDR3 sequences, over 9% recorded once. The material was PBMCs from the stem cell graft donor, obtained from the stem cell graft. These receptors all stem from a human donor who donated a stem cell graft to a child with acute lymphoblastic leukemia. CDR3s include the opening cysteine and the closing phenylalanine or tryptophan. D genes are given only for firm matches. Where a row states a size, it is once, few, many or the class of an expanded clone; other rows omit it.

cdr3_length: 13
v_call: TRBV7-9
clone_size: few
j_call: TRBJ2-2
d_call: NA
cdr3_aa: CASSLYGAGELFF

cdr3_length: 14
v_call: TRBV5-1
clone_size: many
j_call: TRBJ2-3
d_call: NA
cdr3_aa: CASTSSVQPDTQYF

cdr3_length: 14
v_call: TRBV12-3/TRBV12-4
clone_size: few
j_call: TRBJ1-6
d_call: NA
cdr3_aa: CASSLGGPNSPLHF

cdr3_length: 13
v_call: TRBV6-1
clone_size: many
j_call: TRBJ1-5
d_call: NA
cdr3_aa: CASSDRGGQPQHF

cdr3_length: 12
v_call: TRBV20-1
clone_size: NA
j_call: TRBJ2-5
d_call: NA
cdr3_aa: CSVGTRKETQYF

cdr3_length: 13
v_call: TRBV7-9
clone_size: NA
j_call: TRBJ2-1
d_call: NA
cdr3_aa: CASSKGLEDEQFF

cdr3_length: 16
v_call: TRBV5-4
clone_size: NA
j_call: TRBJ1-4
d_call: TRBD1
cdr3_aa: CASSFDPGQGGEKLFF

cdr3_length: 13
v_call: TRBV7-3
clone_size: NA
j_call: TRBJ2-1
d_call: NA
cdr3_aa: CASSAWGDNEQFF

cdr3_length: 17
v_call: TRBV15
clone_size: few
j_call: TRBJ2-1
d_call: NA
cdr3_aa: CATSRDRPGEFYNEQFF

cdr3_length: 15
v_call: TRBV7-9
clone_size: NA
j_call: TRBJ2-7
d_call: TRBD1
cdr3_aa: CASSHQGQGSNEQYF

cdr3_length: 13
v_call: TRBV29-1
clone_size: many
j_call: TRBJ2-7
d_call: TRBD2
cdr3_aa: CSVGGTDPYEQYF

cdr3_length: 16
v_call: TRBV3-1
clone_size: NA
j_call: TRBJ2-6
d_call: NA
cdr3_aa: CASSLLSGSGANVLTF

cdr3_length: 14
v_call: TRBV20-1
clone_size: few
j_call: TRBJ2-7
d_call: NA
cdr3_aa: CSARGAKGGYEQYF

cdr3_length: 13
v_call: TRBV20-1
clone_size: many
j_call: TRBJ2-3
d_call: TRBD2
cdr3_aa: CSASPSGADTQYF

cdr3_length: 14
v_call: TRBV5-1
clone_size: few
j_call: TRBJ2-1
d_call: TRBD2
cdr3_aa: CASNQAGGRNEQFF

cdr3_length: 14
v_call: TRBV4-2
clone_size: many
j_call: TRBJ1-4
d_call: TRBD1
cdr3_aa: CASSQDRANEKLFF

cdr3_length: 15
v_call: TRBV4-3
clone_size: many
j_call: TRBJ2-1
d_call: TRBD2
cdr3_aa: CASSHASGGYNEQFF

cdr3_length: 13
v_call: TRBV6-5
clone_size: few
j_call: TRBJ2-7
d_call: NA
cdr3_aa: CASSYGRPYEQYF

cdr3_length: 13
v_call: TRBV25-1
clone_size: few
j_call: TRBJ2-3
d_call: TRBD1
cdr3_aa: CASRRTGSDTQYF

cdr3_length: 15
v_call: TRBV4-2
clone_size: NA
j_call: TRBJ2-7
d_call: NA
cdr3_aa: CASSQDIDGSYEQYF

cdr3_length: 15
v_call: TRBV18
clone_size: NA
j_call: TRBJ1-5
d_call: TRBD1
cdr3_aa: CASSSRQGLNQPQHF

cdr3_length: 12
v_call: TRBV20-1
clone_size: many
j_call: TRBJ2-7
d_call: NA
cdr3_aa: CSASPRGYEQYF

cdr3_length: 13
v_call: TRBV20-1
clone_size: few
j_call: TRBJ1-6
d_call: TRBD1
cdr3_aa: CSAPGQAAEPLHF

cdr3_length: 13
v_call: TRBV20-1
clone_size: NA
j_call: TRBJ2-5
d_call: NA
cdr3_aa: CSAHGALQETQYF

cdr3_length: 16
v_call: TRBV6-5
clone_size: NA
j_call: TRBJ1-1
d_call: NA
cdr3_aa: CASSYLPGNPWTEAFF

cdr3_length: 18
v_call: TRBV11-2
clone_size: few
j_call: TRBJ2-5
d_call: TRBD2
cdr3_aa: CASSQYPTSGPGGETQYF

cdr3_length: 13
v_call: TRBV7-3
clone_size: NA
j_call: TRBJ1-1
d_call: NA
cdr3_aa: CASKVPGQFEAFF

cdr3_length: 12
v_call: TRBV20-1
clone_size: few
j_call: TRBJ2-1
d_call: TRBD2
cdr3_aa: CSARFLADEQFF

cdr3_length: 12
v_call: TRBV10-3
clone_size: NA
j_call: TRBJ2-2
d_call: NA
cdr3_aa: CAALTGSGELFF

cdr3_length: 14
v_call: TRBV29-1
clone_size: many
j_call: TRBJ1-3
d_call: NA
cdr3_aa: CSVDRQETGNTIYF

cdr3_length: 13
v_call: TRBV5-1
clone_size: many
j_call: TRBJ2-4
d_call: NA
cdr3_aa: CASSLGQQNIQYF

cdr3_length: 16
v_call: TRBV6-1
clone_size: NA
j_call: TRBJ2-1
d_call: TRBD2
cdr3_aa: CASNGFGSGARDEQFF

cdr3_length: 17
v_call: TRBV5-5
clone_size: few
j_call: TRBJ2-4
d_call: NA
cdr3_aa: CASSSISTATGGNIQYF

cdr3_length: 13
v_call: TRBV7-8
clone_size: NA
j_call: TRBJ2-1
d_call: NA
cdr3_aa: CASSLGGASEQFF

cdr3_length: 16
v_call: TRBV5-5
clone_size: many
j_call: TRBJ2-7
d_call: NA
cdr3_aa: CASSFAPGRRTYEQYF

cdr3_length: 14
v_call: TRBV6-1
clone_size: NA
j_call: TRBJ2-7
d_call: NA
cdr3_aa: CASSDFTGAYEQYF

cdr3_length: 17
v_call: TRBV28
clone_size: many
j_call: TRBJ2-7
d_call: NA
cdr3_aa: CASSLQGLGLATYEQYF

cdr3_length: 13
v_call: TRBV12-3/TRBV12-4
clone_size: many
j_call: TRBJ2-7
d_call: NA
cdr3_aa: CASSFGGPYEQYF

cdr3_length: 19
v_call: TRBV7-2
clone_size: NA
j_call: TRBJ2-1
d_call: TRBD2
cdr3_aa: CASSLGLAGDMISCNEQFF

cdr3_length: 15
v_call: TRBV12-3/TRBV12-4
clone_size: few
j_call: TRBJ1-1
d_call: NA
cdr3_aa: CASSIPGVRRPEAFF

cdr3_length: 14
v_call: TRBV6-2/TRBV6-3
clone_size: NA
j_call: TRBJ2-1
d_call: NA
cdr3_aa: CASSYGLDYNEQFF

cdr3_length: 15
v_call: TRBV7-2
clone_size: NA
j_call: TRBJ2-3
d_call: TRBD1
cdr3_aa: CASSPQGVPSDTQYF

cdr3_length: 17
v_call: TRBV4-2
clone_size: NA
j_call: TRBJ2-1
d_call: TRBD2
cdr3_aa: CASSQHLWGGSYNEQFF

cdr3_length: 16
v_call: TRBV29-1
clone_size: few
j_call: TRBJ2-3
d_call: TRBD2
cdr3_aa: CSVEDLTSGSTDTQYF

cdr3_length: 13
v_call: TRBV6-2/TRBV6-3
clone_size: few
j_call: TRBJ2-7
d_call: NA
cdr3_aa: CASRSGLTYEQYF

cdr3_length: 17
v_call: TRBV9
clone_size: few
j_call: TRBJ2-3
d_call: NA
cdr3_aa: CASSVGFRRTSTDTQYF

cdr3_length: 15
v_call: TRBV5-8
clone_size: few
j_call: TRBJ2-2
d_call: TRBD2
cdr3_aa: CASGRGRANTGELFF

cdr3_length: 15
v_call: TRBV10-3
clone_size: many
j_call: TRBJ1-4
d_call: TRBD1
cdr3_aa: CAISIGQETNEKLFF

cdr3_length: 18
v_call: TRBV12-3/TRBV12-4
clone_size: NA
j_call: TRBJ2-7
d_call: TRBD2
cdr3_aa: CASSLAQGLAGGVYEQYF

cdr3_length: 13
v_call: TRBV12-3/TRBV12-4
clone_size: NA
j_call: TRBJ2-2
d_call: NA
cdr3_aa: CAVSPRGTGELFF

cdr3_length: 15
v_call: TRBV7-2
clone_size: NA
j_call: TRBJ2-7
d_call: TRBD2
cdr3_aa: CASSLAGGPSDEQYF